This T cell receptor beta chain comes out of a study of blood T cell repertoires in COVID-19. Profiled with immunoSEQ multiplex PCR; TCRdb holds only in-frame clones, not every one. The sample contains 200,000 to 300,000 clones, around 81% of which appear only once. This CDR3 has 14 residues. V shed 2 bases, J shed 7 bases, and the junction held 3 bases outside the gene matches. Germline-derived CDR1 and CDR2 are SNHLY and FYNNEI. This clonotype originated in a woman aged 60-75 years with active or convalescent COVID-19. The sequencing input was peripheral blood. The chain recombines TRBV2 with TRBJ1-4; TRBD1 aligns across 8 bases. CDR3 DNA sequence: TGTGCCAGCAGTGAAACGGACAGGGCTGAAAAACTGTTTTTT. It codes for CASSETDRAEKLFF.